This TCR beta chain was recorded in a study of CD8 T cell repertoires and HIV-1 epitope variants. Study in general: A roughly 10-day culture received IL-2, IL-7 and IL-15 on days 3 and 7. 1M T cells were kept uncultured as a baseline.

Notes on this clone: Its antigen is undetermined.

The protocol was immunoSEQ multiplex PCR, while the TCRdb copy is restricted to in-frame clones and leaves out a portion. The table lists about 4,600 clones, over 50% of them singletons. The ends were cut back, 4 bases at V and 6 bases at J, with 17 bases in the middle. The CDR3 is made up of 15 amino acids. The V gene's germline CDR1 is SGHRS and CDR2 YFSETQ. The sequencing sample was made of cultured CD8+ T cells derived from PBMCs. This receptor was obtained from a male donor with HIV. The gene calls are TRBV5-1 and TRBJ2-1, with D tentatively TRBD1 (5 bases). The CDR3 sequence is CASSMEGTGLNEQFF. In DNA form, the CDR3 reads TGCGCCAGCAGCATGGAAGGTACAGGTCTCAATGAGCAGTTCTTC. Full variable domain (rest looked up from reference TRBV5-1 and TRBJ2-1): KAGVTQTPRYLIKTRGQQVTLSCSPISGHRSVSWYQQTPGQGLQFLFEYFSETQRNKGNFPGRFSGRQFSNSRSEMNVSTLELGDSALYLCASSMEGTGLNEQFFGPGTRLTVL.